A selection of T cell receptor beta chains follows, all from one sample in a study of T-cell memory formation after mild COVID-19. Each CDR3 protein is one row after TCRdb ran MiXCR on the 5' RACE reads. Here the sample spans 400,000 or so distinct CDR3 sequences, approximately 21% being singletons. Sequencing input: PBMCs or a T cell subset sorted from them (not recorded which). The source of these receptors is an adult woman who had mild COVID-19 (a few samples of this study predate the infection). Cell type and time point are not known. Both conserved end residues are part of each CDR3.

TRBV25-1	CASSPASGIAYEQYF
TRBV9	CASSTQDGDNEQFF
TRBV3-1	CASSQVLLAGVNEQFF
TRBV7-9	CASRSEQGINSPLHF
TRBV7-2	CASSLLAPNTGELFF
TRBV29-1	CSVEDNLSDRSFF
TRBV25-1	CASSSLDPDSYEQYF
TRBV7-9	CASSLVSVQAAANTGELFF
TRBV20-1	CSARDGTGPAYEQYF
TRBV10-3	CAISETRRGSNTGELFF
TRBV18	CASSLSHTEAFF
TRBV7-9	CASSLGWDRDSAAKNIQYF
TRBV5-5	CASSSTGGKFF
TRBV9	CASSTGTAGELFF
TRBV11-1	CASSQLVTDTQYF
TRBV27	CASRRTGVHNQPQHF
TRBV30	CAWSGLAGGLSYNEQFF
TRBV12-3/TRBV12-4	CASSLGGGVNEQFF
TRBV4-3	CASSPKGGPGVGEQFF
TRBV25-1	CASSELGRQAGANVLTF
TRBV5-6	CASSRQSSYQPQHF
TRBV7-9	CASSFSPTGPTGELFF
TRBV5-1	CASSPETGPQETQYF
TRBV18	CASSPVLAGGQETQYF
TRBV13	CASSQRGLGIYEQFF
TRBV7-2	CASSPTSGNPFLGEQYF
TRBV24-1	CATSDSGTGWAFF
TRBV20-1	CSASEGGYRAYEQYF
TRBV3-1	CASSQGGGQIRNTEAFF
TRBV11-1	CASSSLGTSVSYEQYF
TRBV20-1	CSSPGSHYTEAFF
TRBV12-3/TRBV12-4	CASRSLSTDTQYF
TRBV18	CASSPQRQETQYF
TRBV20-1	CSAWGLAGGNEQFF
TRBV5-1	CASSLGGGSGQPQHF
TRBV6-6	CASSFPSRAQPQHF
TRBV12-3/TRBV12-4	CASRQGANTEAFF
TRBV2	CASSVKGFDEQYF
TRBV4-3	CASSQDQSSYNEQFF
TRBV20-1	CSARDGGTRYSKQYF
TRBV7-9	CASRPAGTNEQFF
TRBV6-1	CASVLNTEAFF
TRBV19	CATALITSGLETQYF
TRBV4-3	CASSTWRESVDTGELFF
TRBV10-3	CAISEPGGRYEQYF
TRBV5-8	CASAAGGLKTQYF
TRBV7-9	CASSRSGGQGETQYF
TRBV5-1	CASSPRQGNADTQYF